These 11 T cell receptor beta chains were sequenced from one sample in a study of beta chain features in type 1 diabetes. The investigators reverse transcribed all of the isolated RNA, so they sequenced expressed TCRB transcripts. The assay was immunoSEQ multiplex PCR, and TCRdb's table has in-frame clones only and misses some. The sample has 970,000 or so clones; about a sixth are singletons. The sample comprised naive CD4+ T cells from blood. All receptors derive from a woman under 30 in good health.

The sample holds a few counts of this clone. The chain is built from TRBV2 and TRBJ1-5; D is possibly TRBD1 (6 bases). The CDR3 loop spans 14 amino acids. Germline values: CDR1 SNHLY, CDR2 FYNNEI. The V end was cut by 6 bases, the J end by 3 bases, with 12 bases between. CDR3 nucleotide sequence: TGTGCCAGCAGGAAAGGGGACAACAATCAGCCCCAGCATTTT. Translated, it gives CASRKGDNNQPQHF.

The rearrangement links TRBV27 to TRBJ1-2; D is possibly TRBD1 (5 bases). The CDR3 sequence is 14 residues long. V was shortened by 6 bases and J by 4 bases, with 15 bases between the two germline ends. Germline CDR1 reads MNHEY; CDR2 reads SMNVEV (reference sequence). The CDR3 protein is CASRPTANFYGYTF. Written as DNA, the CDR3 is TGTGCCAGCAGGCCGACAGCAAATTTCTATGGCTACACCTTC.

The chain combines TRBV6-5 with TRBJ2-3; D remains ambiguous. The CDR3 sequence is 13 residues long. Trimming removed 6 bases from V and 6 bases from J, with 13 bases in between. Germline V gene sequence: CDR1 MNHEY, CDR2 SVGAGI. CDR3 sequence: CASSYRRSDTQYF. The CDR3 bases are TGTGCCAGCAGCTACCGAAGGTCCGATACGCAGTATTTT.

This rearrangement joins TRBV6-5 to TRBJ1-5; a possible D gene is TRBD1 (5 bases). Per germline, CDR1 MNHEY and CDR2 SVGAGI. The V and J ends lost 7 bases and 0 bases respectively, with 10 bases between them. The CDR3 is made up of 14 amino acids. For the CDR3, the DNA is TGTGCCAGCACGAGGGGCACTAGCAATCAGCCCCAGCATTTT. It translates to CASTRGTSNQPQHF.

This clone was found a few times. The chain carries TRBV9 and TRBJ2-7; TRBD2 might be the D (6 bases). Trimming took 0 bases from V and 5 from J, leaving 9 bases between them. Germline V gene lookup returns CDR1 SGDLS and CDR2 YYNGEE. CDR3 length: 13 amino acids. The CDR3 DNA reads TGTGCCAGCAGCGTAGTGTCGGGGGACGAGCAGTACTTC. Residues: CASSVVSGDEQYF.

The table lists this clone with a few counts. The chain recombines TRBV6-5 with TRBJ2-7; TRBD1 matches 10 bases. The germline CDR1 and CDR2 sequences are MNHEY and SVGAGI. The CDR3 has 13 residues. V lost 6 bases and J lost 8; bases outside the gene matches: 7. CDR3 amino acids: CASRIGQGDKQYF. Here the CDR3 DNA reads TGTGCCAGCAGAATAGGACAGGGGGATAAGCAGTACTTC.

The chain uses TRBV2 and TRBJ1-2; D is uncertain. Germline V gene sequence: CDR1 SNHLY, CDR2 FYNNEI. V was clipped by 4 bases and J by 2 bases, with 11 bases between them. The CDR3 has 14 amino acids. DNA of the CDR3: TGTGCCAGCAGTGCGGCGGCTATGAACTATGGCTACACCTTC. Translation gives CASSAAAMNYGYTF.

The V call is TRBV5-6, the J call TRBJ2-3; D gene ambiguous. Deletions cut 1 base from V and 4 bases from J, with 13 bases between. This CDR3 is 15 amino acids long. Per the germline V gene, CDR1 is SGHDT and CDR2 is YYEEEE. In DNA, the CDR3 is TGTGCCAGCAGCTTGAGGGCAGGTCCCCCAGATACGCAGTATTTT. Amino acid sequence: CASSLRAGPPDTQYF.

The V gene is TRBV28, the J gene TRBJ1-5, with D possibly being TRBD1 (5 bases). CDR1 MDHEN and CDR2 SYDVKM come from the germline V gene. Trimming removed 8 bases at V and 6 bases at J, with 14 bases between. The CDR3 sequence is 13 residues long. CDR3 loop: CASGGRPFQPQHF. The CDR3 DNA reads TGTGCCAGCGGGGGGAGGCCATTTCAGCCCCAGCATTTT.

About this clone itself: Sequence at one end of the junction differs from germline and may be a read error. V gene TRBV11-2 combines with J gene TRBJ2-3; TRBD2 matches at 9 bases. The CDR3 is 17 amino acids. CDR1 SGHAT and CDR2 FQNNGV come from the germline V gene. The CDR3 DNA follows: TGTGCCAGCAGCACCGCCTATCCAGCGGGGGGCACATATACGCAGTATTTT. It codes for CASSTAYPAGGTYTQYF.

The chain has TRBV11-1 and TRBJ1-2; D unclear. This CDR3 spans 12 amino acids. V lost 8 bases and J 0 bases, leaving 7 bases between the germline ends. Germline V CDR1 and CDR2: SGHAT, FQDESV (reference sequence). The CDR3 coding sequence is TGTGCCAGCCCGATTACTAACTATGGCTACACCTTC. This translates into CASPITNYGYTF.